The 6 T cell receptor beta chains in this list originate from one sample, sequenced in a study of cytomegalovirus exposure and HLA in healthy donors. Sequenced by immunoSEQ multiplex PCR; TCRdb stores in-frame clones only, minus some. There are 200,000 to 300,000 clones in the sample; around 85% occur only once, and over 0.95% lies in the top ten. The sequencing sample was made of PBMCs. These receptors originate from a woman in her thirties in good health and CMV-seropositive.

The CDR3 protein is CASSDEGRSYNEQFF. CDR3 coding DNA: TGTGCCAGCAGTGATGAGGGCCGCTCCTACAATGAGCAGTTCTTC. The V gene is TRBV6-1, the J gene TRBJ2-1; TRBD2 might be the D (5 bases). Germline loops: CDR1 MNHNS, CDR2 SASEGT. The CDR3 spans 15 residues. V gave up 3 bases and J gave up 0 bases, with 9 bases separating them.

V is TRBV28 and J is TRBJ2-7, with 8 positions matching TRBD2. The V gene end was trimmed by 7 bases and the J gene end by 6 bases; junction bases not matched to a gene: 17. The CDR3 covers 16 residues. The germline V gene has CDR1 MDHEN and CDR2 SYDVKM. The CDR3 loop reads CASTPPFSGGPFEQYF. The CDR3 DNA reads TGTGCCAGCACCCCCCCCTTTTCGGGAGGGCCGTTCGAGCAGTACTTC.

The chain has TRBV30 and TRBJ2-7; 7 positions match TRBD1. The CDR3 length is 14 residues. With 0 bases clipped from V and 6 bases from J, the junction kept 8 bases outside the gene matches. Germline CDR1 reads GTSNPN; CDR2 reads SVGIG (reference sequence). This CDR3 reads CAWSVSRGRREQYF. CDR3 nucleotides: TGTGCCTGGAGTGTTAGTAGGGGGCGCCGCGAGCAGTACTTC.

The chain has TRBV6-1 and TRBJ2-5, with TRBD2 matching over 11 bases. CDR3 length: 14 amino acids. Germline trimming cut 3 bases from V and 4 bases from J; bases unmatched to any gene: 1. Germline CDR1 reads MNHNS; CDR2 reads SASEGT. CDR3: CASSELAGGETQYF. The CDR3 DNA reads TGTGCCAGCAGTGAGCTAGCGGGAGGAGAGACCCAGTACTTC.

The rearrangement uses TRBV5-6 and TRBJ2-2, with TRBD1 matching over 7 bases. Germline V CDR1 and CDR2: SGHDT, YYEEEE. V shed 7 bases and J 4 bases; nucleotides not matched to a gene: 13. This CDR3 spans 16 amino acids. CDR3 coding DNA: TGTGCCAGCTGCGCCGGCCGTGACAGGGTCACCGGGGAGCTGTTTTTT. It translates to CASCAGRDRVTGELFF.

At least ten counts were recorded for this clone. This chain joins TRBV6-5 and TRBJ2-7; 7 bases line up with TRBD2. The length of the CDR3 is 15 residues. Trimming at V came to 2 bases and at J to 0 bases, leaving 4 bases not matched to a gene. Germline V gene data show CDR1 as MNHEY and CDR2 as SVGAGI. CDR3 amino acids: CASSYRRGSSYEQYF. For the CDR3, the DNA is TGTGCCAGCAGTTACCGGCGGGGGAGCTCCTACGAGCAGTACTTC.